This T cell receptor beta chain was recovered during a study of blood T cell repertoires in COVID-19 (dated by TCRdb to 2019 to 2021). Context from the whole study: Collaborator samples came from the United States, Italy and Spain and covered acute and convalescent phases of COVID-19. A de-identified subject ID, COVID-19 status, age in years and sex were almost always included in the sample metadata. The samples were drawn from the first 160 participants of the ongoing ImmuneRACE study and from more than 1,000 subjects provided by 6 global collaborators. The dataset comprised deeply sampled blood TCRbeta repertoires from subjects exposed to, actively infected with, or recovered from COVID-19. The repertoires were released in a freely available public database meant as a resource for research on the immune response to SARS-CoV-2. The prospective study material was composed of cDNA or gDNA derived from T cells, B-cell-depleted T cells, or PBMCs. Where available, HLA class I and class II types were obtained from metadata supplied by the sample provider rather than from assay-based typing. What the work shows at the level of the full study, not this receptor alone: The quantity of clinical and demographic metadata differed by source and by participant and was supplied without curation.

One collaborating source in Seattle enrolled patients while the patients were actively infected and followed the patients over time throughout the course of disease. Collaborating institutions collected whole blood in K2EDTA tubes following their own protocols. For TCRbeta analysis, collaborator samples were shipped as frozen whole blood, as isolated PBMCs, or as DNA extracted from either sample type. Worth noting for this clone: Its antigen is currently not known. Base qualities are missing; no much larger clone stands one base away.

TCRbeta CDR3 regions were amplified from genomic DNA by means of the immunoSEQ Assay, a bias-controlled multiplex PCR. Concerning the study's data processing: Within the assay, amplification of reference gene primers was used to estimate how many nucleated cells each sample contained. To quantify the absolute abundance of each unique TCRbeta CDR3 rearrangement, sequence reads were collapsed and filtered. For each sample, productive Simpson clonality was calculated by taking the square root of Simpson's diversity index across productive rearrangements. TCRdb limited this immuneACCESS table to in-frame rearrangements with V and J called. A share of clones is missing; checked studies link under half to unresolved V genes, and the rest is unexplained. V, J and clone size derive from that table, while D and trimming were established from the DNA sequence. This sample lists under 450,000 clones; 70% to 90% were detected once. The ten largest clones represent around 12% of the sample.

The germline V gene provides CDR1 SGHDN and CDR2 FVKESK. The CDR3 covers 13 residues, taking in both the cysteine and the phenylalanine. Kept here is only the CDR3 DNA, which spans 39 bases and is read in frame from base 1. Relative to germline, V is 5 bases shorter and J is 1 base shorter, with 8 bases between their ends. This TCR was sampled from a woman aged 50 to 60 with COVID-19, enrolled during active disease. The sample taken for sequencing was peripheral blood. This chain joins TRBV14 to TRBJ1-1; the D gene is not confidently resolved. The nucleotide sequence is given as TGTGCCAGCAGCGAGGGAGAGAACACTGAAGCTTTCTTT. This is translated as CASSEGENTEAFF.